Below are 29 T cell receptor beta chains sequenced from a single sample in a study of human T cells and chemical hapten exposure. A single record per CDR3 protein comes from TCRdb applying MiXCR to the RACE reads. The repertoire holds approximately 85,000 distinct CDR3 sequences, 10% seen once, with 2.5% in the top ten. Regarding time point: patch test 2, 6 weeks after DPC sensitization. Treatment indicated: therapeutic diphenylcyclopropenone sensitization with weekly scalp DPC. The sample in question was whole blood, obtained in connection with sensitization to the hapten diphenylcyclopropenone (DPC). These receptors were taken from a woman in her 30s with alopecia areata. Some clones in this sample may be carry-over from other donors' samples.

The table lists this clonotype with many counts. V usage is TRBV28 and J usage is TRBJ2-3; possible D gene TRBD2, 6 bases. The CDR3 is 17 residues long. The germline CDR1 and CDR2 sequences are MDHEN and SYDVKM. V gave up 6 bases and J gave up 0 bases, with 19 bases separating them. The chain's CDR3 is CASSPIGGSFSTDTQYF. The CDR3 DNA follows: TGTGCCAGCAGCCCCATTGGGGGGTCGTTTAGCACAGATACGCAGTATTTT.

This clonotype was detected ten times or more. The chain is built from TRBV20-1 and TRBJ2-5, with 7 bases aligning to TRBD1. CDR3 length equals 15 residues. Germline CDR1 DFQATT, CDR2 SNEGSKA (reference sequence). Trimming cost V 5 bases and J 0 bases; bases outside gene matches: 9. CDR3 nucleotides: TGCAGTGCTCGAAGACAGGGACGTTACCAAGAGACCCAGTACTTC. It specifies CSARRQGRYQETQYF.

This clonotype was picked up many times. J is TRBJ1-5 and V is TRBV23-1; the D gene is possibly TRBD1 (6 bases). TRBV23-1 is treated as an ORF (open reading frame) with a function not yet certain. V was pared by 4 bases and J by 3 bases, with 10 bases between. CDR3 length equals 14 residues. CDR3: CASSPWTDNQPQHF. The CDR3 DNA reads TGCGCCAGCAGTCCTTGGACAGACAATCAGCCCCAGCATTTT.

This clonotype was recorded at least ten times. V gene TRBV4-3 combines with J gene TRBJ2-4, with a possible D match to TRBD2 (5 bases). Germline lookup yields CDR1 LGHNA and CDR2 YSLEER. CDR3 length: 15 amino acids. Trimming removed 4 bases from V and 11 bases from J, with 21 bases in between. As DNA, the CDR3 is TGCGCCAGCAGCCGTCTCCGTCGAGCGGAGGATGTTCAGTACTTC. It is translated as CASSRLRRAEDVQYF.

In the case of this clonotype: With a much larger clone just one base away, this may be a read error. The chain carries TRBV12-3 or TRBV12-4 and TRBJ1-3; D unresolved. The V end lost 8 bases, the J end lost 4 bases, and 15 bases lay between the germline ends. The CDR3 loop spans 14 amino acids. The CDR3 loop reads CASCPGGGGNTIYF. The DNA for the CDR3 is TGTGCCAGCTGCCCTGGAGGAGGGGGAAACACCATATATTTT.

This clonotype turned up a few times. The gene calls are TRBV7-9 and TRBJ1-1, with D hard to call. This CDR3 is 13 amino acids long. V was pared by 4 bases and J by 1 base, with 7 bases between. The V gene's germline CDR1 is SEHNR and CDR2 FQNEAQ (reference sequence). In DNA, the CDR3 is TGTGCCAGCAGCTCTACAGAGAACACTGAAGCTTTCTTT. Amino acids: CASSSTENTEAFF.

The chain joins TRBV6-2 or TRBV6-3 to TRBJ2-7, with D hard to call. CDR1 is MNHEY and CDR2 is SVGEGT in the germline V gene. The CDR3 runs 15 residues. V was trimmed by 6 bases and J by 7 bases, leaving 22 bases between them. DNA of the CDR3: TGTGCCAGCAGCCCTCATCAATGGGATTCTCGAGAGCAGTACTTC. Its translation: CASSPHQWDSREQYF.

This clonotype was recorded a few times. This chain joins TRBV9 and TRBJ2-5; TRBD1 might be the D (6 bases). The CDR3 sequence is 12 residues long. Trimming cost V 5 bases and J 9 bases, with 14 bases left between them. The germline CDR1 and CDR2 sequences are SGDLS and YYNGEE. In DNA form, the CDR3 reads TGTGCCAGCAGTGGACAGTATGGTTCCCAGTACTTC. Amino acids: CASSGQYGSQYF.

This clonotype was counted many times. This chain links TRBV29-1 with TRBJ2-2; either TRBD1 or TRBD2 may fit D (6 bases each). The ends were cut back, 3 bases at V and 6 bases at J, with 11 bases in the middle. The CDR3 runs to 13 residues. CDR1 and CDR2 from the germline V gene are SQVTM and ANQGSEA. The CDR3 spells CSVDGGPSGELFF. CDR3 sequence (DNA): TGCAGCGTTGATGGGGGGCCGTCCGGGGAGCTGTTTTTT.

This clonotype has ten or more counts. The V call is TRBV2, the J call TRBJ1-2; 7 bases are shared with TRBD1. The V and J ends lost 6 bases and 7 bases, in that order; junction bases with no gene match: 5. This CDR3 has 12 amino acids. Germline CDR1 SNHLY, CDR2 FYNNEI. The chain's CDR3 is CASRRGLAGYTF. The CDR3, as DNA: TGTGCCAGCAGAAGGGGGCTGGCTGGCTACACCTTC.

The genes are TRBV5-5 and TRBJ2-7; possibly TRBD1 for D (5 bases). V was shortened by 4 bases and J by 0 bases, with 11 bases between the two germline ends. In germline, CDR1 is SGHKS, CDR2 YYEKEE (reference sequence). The CDR3 has 14 residues. This CDR3 is CASSPPRASYEQYF. CDR3 coding DNA: TGTGCCAGCAGCCCGCCCAGGGCCTCCTACGAGCAGTACTTC.

This clonotype was seen at least ten times. The chain combines TRBV3-1 with TRBJ1-4, with a weak D call TRBD1 (5 bases). There are 16 residues in the CDR3. Trimming stripped 1 base from V and 4 bases from J, with 13 bases between. The germline CDR1 and CDR2 sequences are LGHDT and YNNKEL (reference sequence). CDR3 DNA: TGTGCCAGCAGCCAAGGGAACGGGGGGTTTAATGAAAAACTGTTTTTT. This sequence encodes CASSQGNGGFNEKLFF.

There are many counts of this clonotype. The chain employs TRBV27 and TRBJ1-1; D not resolved. Germline lookup yields CDR1 MNHEY and CDR2 SMNVEV (reference sequence). The CDR3 totals 13 residues. Trimming cost V 4 bases and J 2 bases, with 8 bases left between them. As DNA, the CDR3 is TGTGCCAGCAGTTCGTTCAGAAACACTGAAGCTTTCTTT. Protein: CASSSFRNTEAFF.

This clonotype was observed at least ten times. The chain links TRBV11-2 to TRBJ1-6; no reliable D call. Germline V gene data show CDR1 as SGHAT and CDR2 as FQNNGV. Trimming took off 2 bases at V and 10 bases at J, with 9 bases between the two ends. CDR3 length equals 13 residues. DNA of the CDR3: TGTGCCAGCAGCTTACCGGGAGGCTCACCCCTCCACTTT. This sequence encodes CASSLPGGSPLHF.

There are many counts of this clonotype. This rearrangement joins TRBV4-3 to TRBJ2-3, with TRBD2 as a possible D gene (6 bases). The V end lost 3 bases, the J end lost 12 bases, and 10 bases lay between the germline ends. Germline values: CDR1 LGHNA, CDR2 YSLEER. The CDR3 runs 11 residues. The DNA for the CDR3 is TGCGCCAGCAGCCAGTCGGGGGACCAGTATTTT. Encoded protein: CASSQSGDQYF.

This clonotype was seen ten or more times. This chain connects TRBV5-1 to TRBJ1-6, with TRBD1 identical over 9 bases. Germline V lookup: CDR1 SGHRS, CDR2 YFSETQ. The CDR3 is made up of 17 amino acids. V lost 1 base to trimming and J lost 7 bases; unmatched junction nucleotides: 9. The CDR3, as DNA: TGCGCCAGCAGCTTGACTCCCGGGACAGGGAGAAATTCACCCCTCCACTTT. Amino acid sequence: CASSLTPGTGRNSPLHF.

This clonotype was counted a few times. The chain uses TRBV28 and TRBJ1-6; D is uncertain. CDR3 length: 12 amino acids. The germline V and J ends were trimmed by 3 bases and 10 bases, with 7 bases remaining between them. The germline V gene encodes CDR1 MDHEN and CDR2 SYDVKM. CDR3 sequence: CASSFRESPLHF. The DNA of the CDR3 is TGTGCCAGCAGTTTTCGTGAGTCACCCCTCCACTTT. The full variable domain, completed using reference TRBV28 and TRBJ1-6, is DVKVTQSSRYLVKRTGEKVFLECVQDMDHENMFWYRQDPGLGLRLIYFSYDVKMKEKGDIPEGYSVSREKKERFSLILESASTNQTSMYLCASSFRESPLHFGNGTRLTVT.

There are many counts of this clonotype. V usage is TRBV7-3 and J usage is TRBJ2-2; no clear D. V lost 5 bases, J lost 4 bases, and 20 bases lay in between. CDR3 length: 17 amino acids. The germline V gene encodes CDR1 SGHTA and CDR2 FQGTGA. CDR3 residues: CASSLTSLGAATGELFF. The CDR3 DNA follows: TGTGCCAGCAGCCTGACCTCACTCGGAGCTGCCACCGGGGAGCTGTTTTTT.

This clonotype was picked up many times. The chain links TRBV10-3 to TRBJ2-7; D call uncertain. The ends were cut back, 0 bases at V and 5 bases at J, with 14 bases in the middle. The germline CDR1 and CDR2 sequences are ENHRY and SYGVKD. The CDR3 covers 15 residues. The CDR3 sequence: CAISESDGQSNEQYF. The CDR3, as DNA: TGTGCCATCAGTGAGTCGGATGGGCAGTCGAACGAGCAGTACTTC.

The table lists this clonotype with many counts. The V call is TRBV28, the J call TRBJ1-5; D is uncertain. Between the trimmed V and J ends, which lost 4 bases and 2 bases, there was a span of 9 bases. The CDR3 has 14 residues. Germline CDR1 reads MDHEN; CDR2 reads SYDVKM. This chain's CDR3 is CASSWAQRNQPQHF. In DNA form, the CDR3 reads TGTGCCAGCAGTTGGGCACAACGCAATCAGCCCCAGCATTTT.

This clonotype was counted ten times or more. This chain links TRBV29-1 with TRBJ2-7, with D tentatively TRBD1 (6 bases). The CDR3 totals 11 residues. Trimming pared 6 bases from V and 1 base from J, leaving 7 bases between. Germline V CDR1 and CDR2: SQVTM, ANQGSEA. The DNA for the CDR3 is TGCAGCGTAGGACAGTCCTACGAGCAGTACTTC. Amino acids: CSVGQSYEQYF.

This clonotype has at least ten counts. The CDR3 region has the DNA TGTGCCAGCCGGCCGGCGACTCGATGGCGAGGGTCCTACAATGAGCAGTTCTTC. It codes for CASRPATRWRGSYNEQFF. J is TRBJ2-1 and V is TRBV7-9, with D perhaps TRBD2 (5 bases). Germline CDR1 SEHNR, CDR2 FQNEAQ (reference sequence). Trimming took off 8 bases at V and 1 base at J, with 24 bases between the two ends. This CDR3 is built from 18 residues.

The rearrangement links TRBV5-5 to TRBJ2-2; D possibly corresponds to TRBD1 (6 bases). The CDR3 is made up of 16 amino acids. V dropped 1 base and J dropped 0 bases, with 10 bases sitting between them. CDR1 and CDR2 (germline): SGHKS, YYEKEE (reference sequence). The CDR3 nucleotides read TGTGCCAGCAGCTTGTTCAGGGGCGCGAACACCGGGGAGCTGTTTTTT. Encoded protein: CASSLFRGANTGELFF.

This clonotype has ten or more counts. The rearrangement links TRBV29-1 to TRBJ1-3, with unresolved D. CDR1 is SQVTM, CDR2 ANQGSEA, per germline. The CDR3 is 14 amino acids. V was pared by 5 bases and J by 0 bases, with 11 bases between. For the CDR3, the DNA is TGCAGCGTTACTCCATCGGGCTCTGGAAACACCATATATTTT. It codes for CSVTPSGSGNTIYF.

V gene TRBV7-2 combines with J gene TRBJ2-7; no clear D gene. Germline V lookup: CDR1 SGHTA, CDR2 FQGNSA. The V gene lost 2 bases and the J gene lost 0 bases, with 8 bases spanning the gap. This CDR3 has 14 amino acids. CDR3 nucleotides: TGTGCCAGCAGCTTAATCTCGAGCTCCTACGAGCAGTACTTC. The encoded protein is CASSLISSSYEQYF.

The chain has TRBV30 and TRBJ1-6; TRBD1 matches at 9 bases. This CDR3 is 14 amino acids long. V was pared by 3 bases and J by 8 bases, with 5 bases of the junction left unmatched. Germline loops: CDR1 GTSNPN, CDR2 SVGIG (reference sequence). CDR3 sequence: CAWSRDREYSPLHF. As DNA, the CDR3 is TGTGCCTGGAGCCGGGACAGGGAGTATTCACCCCTCCACTTT. Complete variable domain (other parts from reference TRBV30 and TRBJ1-6): SQTIHQWPATLVQPVGSPLSLECTVEGTSNPNLYWYRQAAGRGLQLLFYSVGIGQISSEVPQNLSASRPQDRQFILSSKKLLLSDSGFYLCAWSRDREYSPLHFGNGTRLTVT.

This clonotype was seen ten or more times. This chain uses TRBV3-1 with TRBJ2-1; 9 bases fit TRBD2. The ends lost 4 bases at V and 9 bases at J; junction bases unmatched: 10. Germline CDR1 LGHDT, CDR2 YNNKEL (reference sequence). The length of the CDR3 is 15 residues. CDR3 region: CASSPRPLAGVEQFF. CDR3 nucleotide sequence: TGTGCCAGCAGCCCCCGACCACTAGCGGGTGTTGAGCAGTTCTTC.

This clonotype has a count of ten or more. The chain combines TRBV4-3 with TRBJ2-3, with D hard to call. Germline lookup yields CDR1 LGHNA and CDR2 YSLEER. The ends were cut back, 0 bases at V and 6 bases at J, with 13 bases in the middle. The CDR3 consists of 15 residues. CDR3 DNA: TGCGCCAGCAGCCAAGAGGGATTCCCGGCGGATACGCAGTATTTT. Protein sequence: CASSQEGFPADTQYF.

This clonotype was seen more than once but under ten times. The chain employs TRBV18 and TRBJ1-2, with D possibly matching TRBD1 (6 bases). Trimming shortened V by 2 bases and J by 1 base, and 17 bases separated the two germline ends. Germline V gene sequence: CDR1 KGHSH, CDR2 LQKENI. The CDR3 has 17 amino acids. The CDR3 reads CASSPMMPGDLNYGYTF. In DNA, the CDR3 is TGTGCCAGCTCACCAATGATGCCAGGGGACCTTAACTATGGCTACACCTTC.